This TCR beta chain was sequenced for a study of beta chain features in type 1 diabetes (dated by TCRdb to 2017 to 2018). About the study as a whole: No differences in mean age, gender distribution, total cell number or subset yield were found between patients and healthy donors. A total of 100 million to 110 million sorted cells were examined across all samples, and a strong correlation was observed between cell number per subset and RNA yield. The study compared the TCRB repertoires of sorted circulating CD4+ T cell subsets in recently diagnosed type 1 diabetes patients with those in matched healthy donors. Regulatory and stem cell-like memory subsets were isolated from only 8 patients and about 8 healthy donors, whereas naive and central memory subsets came from all 30 or so donors.

Notes on this clone: The clone's antigen remains unknown. One end of the junction is discordant with germline, which a read error may explain.

The entire isolated RNA was reverse transcribed using the High Capacity cDNA Reverse Transcription Kit, and thus expressed TCRB transcripts were sequenced. Naive, central memory and regulatory T cell samples underwent deep immunoSEQ sequencing, averaging about 3.57 million total reads per sample. Sorted cells were lysed in RLT buffer, and RNA was extracted using DNase-treated RNeasy Micro or Mini kits according to cell number. To prevent cross-contamination, each cell subset was processed individually, whereas patient and healthy donor samples were processed jointly. TCRB sequences were amplified from cDNA with the immunoSEQ multiplex PCR, producing 87-bp fragments spanning the CDR3 region. Sequencing of the amplicons was done on the Illumina HiSeq platform. On the authors' methods: Synthetic template baselines were used to correct PCR bias computationally, reads within Hamming distance 2 were collapsed together, and singletons that could not be merged were discarded. Reads were aligned against IMGT so that V, D and J genes, CDR3 length and insertions or deletions at six rearrangement sites could be assigned. Within each subset, clonotype counts were normalized to sorted cell number, and only after that were true diversity and Gini coefficients computed with the tcR R package. The overlap coefficient, calculated on TCRB nucleotide sequences, was used to measure repertoire sharing. Out-of-frame TCRB sequences from naive cells were analyzed as a proxy for the pre-selection repertoire. This immuneACCESS table, as held by TCRdb, lists in-frame sequences with V and J called but not all clones. Of the missing ones, under half trace to an unresolved V gene in checked studies; the others have no known cause. V and J calls and clone size are copied from that table; D and trimming were computed from the DNA. This sample gives about 700,000 clones in total; roughly 13% of them show up just once. The ten largest clones add up to less than 0.025% of the sample.

From each donor, a single peripheral blood sample of about 100 mL on average was drawn into heparinised tubes. Using a panel that included CD45RO, CCR7, CD25, CD127, CD95 and CD27, naive, central memory, regulatory and stem cell-like memory CD4+ T cells were sorted on a BD FACSAria II. All sorted populations exceeded 95% purity. PBMCs were isolated immediately by Lymphoprep density gradient centrifugation and stained directly without culture. To minimize batch effects, samples were stained and sorted in pairs, one healthy donor with one patient per experiment. For CDR1 and CDR2, the germline V gene lists SGHDN and FVKESK. The CDR3, from cysteine to phenylalanine, totals 15 residues. Only the CDR3 part of the read is kept: 45 bases, read in frame from the first base. Broad study findings and their caveats: Naive, central memory and regulatory TCRB repertoires appeared to be more alike among patients than among healthy donors. Because the HLA sub-analyses included only small numbers of individuals, any influence of HLA type on TCRB rearrangement was left unresolved. At VDJ recombination sites, type 1 diabetes patients had fewer insertions and more deleted nucleotides, which implies abnormalities in thymic rearrangement. In all four CD4+ subsets, TCRB CDR3 length was moderately but significantly shorter in type 1 diabetes patients. Because cDNA rather than genomic DNA was sequenced, highly expressing activated cells could have been over-represented, although no difference in activation and CD3 levels was found between groups. PCR may preferentially amplify shorter templates, but because patient and control samples were amplified and corrected together, any resulting skew would affect both groups equally.

Sequenced material: naive CD4+ T cells from blood. This sample's cell subset or site label indicates: true naive CD4+ T cells. The clonotype comes from a young man with type 1 diabetes. The chain employs TRBV14 and TRBJ1-2; 8 central nucleotides agree with TRBD1. The DNA reads TGTGCCAGCAGCAATCCCGGGACAGGACCCTATGACTACACCTTC. This sequence encodes CASSNPGTGPYDYTF.